This T cell receptor (beta chain) was recorded in a study of CD8 T cells in Susac syndrome. Overall study context: Within the group of sequenced Susac syndrome patients, six had active disease and eight were in remission. Study-wide results and limits: Clonal expansion did not appear in Susac syndrome CD4+ T cell repertoires.

Random hexamers served to reverse transcribe roughly 0.5 to 1 ug RNA. Across 54 Vbeta and 13 Jbeta, immunoSEQ multiplex PCR amplified TCR beta CDR3. TCRdb reprocessed the immunoSEQ multiplex PCR reads with MiXCR, giving one entry per CDR3 protein. The sample has around 200,000 distinct CDR3 sequences; 90% to 96% are singletons. Per the germline V gene, CDR1 is SGHRS and CDR2 is YFSETQ. Trimming removed 0 bases from V and 2 bases from J, with 10 bases in between. The length of the CDR3 is 15 residues. A note on this clonotype: Its antigen is unknown.

The source material was CD4+ T cells from PBMCs. The chain employs TRBV5-1 and TRBJ2-3; TRBD1 might be the D (5 bases). The source of this sequence is a human donor with Susac syndrome. CDR3 DNA sequence: TGCGCCAGCAGCTTGGATCCAGGGTACACAGATACGCAGTATTTT. This translates into CASSLDPGYTDTQYF.